This T cell receptor (beta chain) was captured in a study of shared clonotypes between healthy human individuals. Regarding the study as a whole: Specimens sampled were limited to blood, with tissue repertoires likely differing.

V was cut by 5 bases and J by 3 bases, with 14 bases left in between. The CDR3 sequence is 14 residues long. Germline CDR1 reads SEHNR; CDR2 reads FQNEAQ (reference sequence). Generated by immunoSEQ multiplex PCR, the TCRdb table keeps only in-frame clones and is missing some. This sample has about 480,000 clones; 70% to 80% occur once, and the top ten carry under 15%. Healthy adults negative for HIV, lacking recent acute infections or vaccinations, served as donors. With respect to this clone: What it binds is not known.

The V and J genes are TRBV7-9 and TRBJ2-7; D unclear. The source is a woman between 40 and 55 years old in good health. Some clones in this sample may be carry-over from other donors' samples. Source material: PBMCs. CDR3 amino acids: CASSPEVSIYEQYF. CDR3 DNA: TGTGCCAGCAGCCCAGAAGTCTCAATCTACGAGCAGTACTTC.